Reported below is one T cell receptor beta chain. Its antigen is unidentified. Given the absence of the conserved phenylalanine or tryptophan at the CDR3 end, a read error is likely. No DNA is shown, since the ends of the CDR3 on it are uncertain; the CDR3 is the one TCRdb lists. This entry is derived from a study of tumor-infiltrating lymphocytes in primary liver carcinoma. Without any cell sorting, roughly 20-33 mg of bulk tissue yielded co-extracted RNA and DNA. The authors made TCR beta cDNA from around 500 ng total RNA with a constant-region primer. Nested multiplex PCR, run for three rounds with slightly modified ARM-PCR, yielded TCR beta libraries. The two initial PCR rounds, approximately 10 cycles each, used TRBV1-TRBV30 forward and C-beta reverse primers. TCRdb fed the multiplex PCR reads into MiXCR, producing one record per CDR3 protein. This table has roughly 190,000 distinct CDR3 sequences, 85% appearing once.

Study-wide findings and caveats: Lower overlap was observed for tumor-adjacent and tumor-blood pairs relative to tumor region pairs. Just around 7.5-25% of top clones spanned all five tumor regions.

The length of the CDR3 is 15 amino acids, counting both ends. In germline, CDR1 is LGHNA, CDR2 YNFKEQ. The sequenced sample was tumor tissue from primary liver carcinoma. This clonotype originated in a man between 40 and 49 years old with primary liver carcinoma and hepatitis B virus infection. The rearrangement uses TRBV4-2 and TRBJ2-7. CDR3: CASSQEAGGSYEHYS.